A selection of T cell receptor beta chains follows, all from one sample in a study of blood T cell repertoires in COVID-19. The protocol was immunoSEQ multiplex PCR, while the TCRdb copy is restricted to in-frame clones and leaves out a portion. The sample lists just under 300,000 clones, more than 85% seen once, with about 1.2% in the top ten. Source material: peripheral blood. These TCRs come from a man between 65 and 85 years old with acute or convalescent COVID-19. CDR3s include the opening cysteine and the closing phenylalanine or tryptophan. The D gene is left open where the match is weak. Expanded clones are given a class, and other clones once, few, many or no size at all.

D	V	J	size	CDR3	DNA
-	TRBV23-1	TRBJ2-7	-	CASSHGPRGSYEQYF	TGCGCCAGCAGTCACGGACCAAGGGGCTCCTACGAGCAGTACTTC
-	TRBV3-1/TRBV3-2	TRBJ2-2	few	CASSPGRTGELFF	TGTGCCAGCAGCCCAGGAAGGACCGGGGAGCTGTTTTTT
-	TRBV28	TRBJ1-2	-	CASSLYSPRAGIDYGYTF	TGTGCCAGCAGTTTATACTCCCCCCGGGCAGGGATAGACTATGGCTACACCTTC
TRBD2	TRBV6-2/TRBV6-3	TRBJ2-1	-	CASSLPGASGNEQFF	TGTGCCAGCAGTTTACCCGGGGCTAGCGGCAATGAGCAGTTCTTC
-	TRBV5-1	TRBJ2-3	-	CASSLASKQRDTQYF	TGCGCCAGCAGCTTGGCGTCTAAACAGCGGGATACGCAGTATTTT
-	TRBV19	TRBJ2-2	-	CASSGTRGHGELFF	TGTGCCAGTAGTGGGACTCGGGGTCACGGGGAGCTGTTTTTT
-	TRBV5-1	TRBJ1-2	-	CASSLSREGGYTF	TGCGCCAGCAGCTTGAGCAGGGAAGGAGGCTACACCTTC
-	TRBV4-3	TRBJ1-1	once	CASSQQGTEAFF	TGCGCCAGCAGCCAGCAGGGTACTGAAGCTTTCTTT
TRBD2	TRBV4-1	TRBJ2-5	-	CASSQLLAGVAIGETQYF	TGCGCCAGCAGCCAACTGCTAGCGGGAGTAGCCATCGGAGAGACCCAGTACTTC
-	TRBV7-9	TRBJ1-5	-	CASKGAGPQHF	TGTGCCAGCAAAGGGGCAGGGCCCCAGCATTTT
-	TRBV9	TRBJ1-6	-	CASSVGVGNSPLHF	TGTGCCAGCAGCGTCGGGGTGGGCAATTCACCCCTCCACTTT
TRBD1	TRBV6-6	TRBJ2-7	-	CASSYVQGASSEQYF	TGTGCCAGCAGTTACGTTCAGGGGGCTTCTTCCGAGCAGTACTTC
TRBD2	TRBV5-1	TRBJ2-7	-	CASSFTSGYEQYF	TGCGCCAGCAGCTTTACTAGCGGCTACGAGCAGTACTTC
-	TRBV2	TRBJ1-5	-	CASSYQGFQPQHF	TGTGCCAGCAGTTACCAGGGATTCCAGCCCCAGCATTTT
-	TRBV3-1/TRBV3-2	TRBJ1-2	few	CASSAMAAKPNYGYTF	TGTGCCAGCAGCGCGATGGCGGCAAAACCAAACTATGGCTACACCTTC
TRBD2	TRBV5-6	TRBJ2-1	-	CASSFESGRDNEQFF	TGTGCCAGCAGCTTCGAATCAGGGAGGGACAATGAGCAGTTCTTC
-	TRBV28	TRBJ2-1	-	CASSLGGASSYNEQFF	TGTGCCAGCAGTTTAGGGGGGGCTAGCTCCTACAATGAGCAGTTCTTC
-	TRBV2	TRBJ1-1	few	CASRPVGATEAFF	TGTGCCAGCAGGCCGGTGGGGGCCACTGAAGCTTTCTTT
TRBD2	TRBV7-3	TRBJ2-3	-	CASSPLANTDTQYF	TGTGCCAGCAGCCCACTAGCGAACACAGATACGCAGTATTTT
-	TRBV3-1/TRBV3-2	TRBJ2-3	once	CASSQASGTDTQYF	TGTGCCAGCAGCCAGGCTAGCGGCACAGATACGCAGTATTTT
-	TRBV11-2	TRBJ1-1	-	CASTETGFTEAFF	TGTGCCAGCACCGAAACAGGGTTCACTGAAGCTTTCTTT
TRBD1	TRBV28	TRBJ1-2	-	CASTSPRDREPSNYGYTF	TGTGCCAGCACCTCACCCCGGGACAGGGAGCCTTCTAACTATGGCTACACCTTC
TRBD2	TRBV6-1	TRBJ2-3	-	CASSESGAGTDTQYF	TGTGCCAGCAGTGAAAGCGGGGCAGGAACAGATACGCAGTATTTT